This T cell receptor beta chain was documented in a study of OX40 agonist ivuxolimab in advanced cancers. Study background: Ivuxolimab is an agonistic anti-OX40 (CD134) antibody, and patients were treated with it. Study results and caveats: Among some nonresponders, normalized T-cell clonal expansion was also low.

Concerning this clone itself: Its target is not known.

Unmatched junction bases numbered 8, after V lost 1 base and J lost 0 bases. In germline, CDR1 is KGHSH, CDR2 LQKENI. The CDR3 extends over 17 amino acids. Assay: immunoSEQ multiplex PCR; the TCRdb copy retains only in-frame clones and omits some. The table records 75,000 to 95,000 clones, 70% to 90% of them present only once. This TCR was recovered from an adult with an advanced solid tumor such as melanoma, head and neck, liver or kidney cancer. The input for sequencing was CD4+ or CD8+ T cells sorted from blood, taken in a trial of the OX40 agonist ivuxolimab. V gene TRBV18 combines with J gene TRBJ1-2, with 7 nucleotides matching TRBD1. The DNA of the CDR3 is TGTGCCAGCTCACCACGAGTGGACAGGACCGCTAACTATGGCTACACCTTC. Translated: CASSPRVDRTANYGYTF.